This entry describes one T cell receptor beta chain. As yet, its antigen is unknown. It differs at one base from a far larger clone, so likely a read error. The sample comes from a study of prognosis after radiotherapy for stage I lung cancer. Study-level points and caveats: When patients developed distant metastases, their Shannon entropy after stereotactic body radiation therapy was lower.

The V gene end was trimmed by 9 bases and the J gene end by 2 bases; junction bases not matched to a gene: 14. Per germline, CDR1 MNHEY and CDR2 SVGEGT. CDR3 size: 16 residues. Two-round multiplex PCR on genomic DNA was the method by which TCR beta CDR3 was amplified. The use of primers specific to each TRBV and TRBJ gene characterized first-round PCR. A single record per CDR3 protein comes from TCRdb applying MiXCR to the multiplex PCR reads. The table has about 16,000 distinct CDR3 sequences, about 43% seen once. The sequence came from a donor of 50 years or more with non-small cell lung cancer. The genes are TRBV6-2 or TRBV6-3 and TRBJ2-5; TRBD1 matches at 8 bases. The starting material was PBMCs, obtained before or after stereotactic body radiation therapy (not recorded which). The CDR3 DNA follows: TGTGCCAGAAGTGGAAGGACAGGGCCCCTTCAAGAGACCCAGTACTTC. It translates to CARSGRTGPLQETQYF.